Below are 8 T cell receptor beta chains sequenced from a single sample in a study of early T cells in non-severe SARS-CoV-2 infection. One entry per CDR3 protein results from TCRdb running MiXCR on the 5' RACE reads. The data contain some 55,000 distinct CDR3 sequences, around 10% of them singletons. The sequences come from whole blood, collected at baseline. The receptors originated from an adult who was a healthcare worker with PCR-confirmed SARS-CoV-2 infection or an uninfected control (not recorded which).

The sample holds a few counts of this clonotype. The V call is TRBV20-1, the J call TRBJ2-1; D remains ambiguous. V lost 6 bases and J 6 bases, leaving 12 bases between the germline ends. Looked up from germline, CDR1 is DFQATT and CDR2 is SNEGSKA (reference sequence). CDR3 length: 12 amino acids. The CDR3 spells CSAPPVPNEQFF. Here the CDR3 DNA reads TGCAGTGCCCCCCCGGTGCCCAATGAGCAGTTCTTC.

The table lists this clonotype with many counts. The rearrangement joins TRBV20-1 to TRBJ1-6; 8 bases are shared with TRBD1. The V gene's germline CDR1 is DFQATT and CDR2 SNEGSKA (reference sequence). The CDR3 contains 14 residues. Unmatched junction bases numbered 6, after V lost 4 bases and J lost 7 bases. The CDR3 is CSAKTGTGNSPLHF. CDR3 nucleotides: TGCAGTGCTAAAACCGGGACAGGAAATTCACCCCTCCACTTT.

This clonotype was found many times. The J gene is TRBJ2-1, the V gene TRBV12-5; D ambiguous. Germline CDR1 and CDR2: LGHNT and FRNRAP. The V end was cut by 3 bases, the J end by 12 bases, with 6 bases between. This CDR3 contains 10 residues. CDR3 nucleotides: TGTGCTAGTGGTTTTGGTTGGCAGTTCTTC. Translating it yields CASGFGWQFF.

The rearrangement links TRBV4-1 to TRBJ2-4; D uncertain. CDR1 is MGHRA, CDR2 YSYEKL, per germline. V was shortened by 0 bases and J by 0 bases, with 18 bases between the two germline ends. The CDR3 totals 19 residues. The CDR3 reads CASSQEHFVGQLAKNIQYF. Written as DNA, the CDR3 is TGCGCCAGCAGCCAAGAACACTTTGTGGGCCAGCTAGCCAAAAACATTCAGTACTTC.

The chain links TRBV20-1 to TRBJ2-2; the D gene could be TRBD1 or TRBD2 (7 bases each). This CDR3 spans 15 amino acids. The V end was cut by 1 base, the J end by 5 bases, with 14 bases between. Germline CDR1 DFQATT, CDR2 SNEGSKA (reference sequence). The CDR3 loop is CSARATGRETGELFF. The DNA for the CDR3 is TGCAGTGCTAGAGCGACAGGGAGGGAGACCGGGGAGCTGTTTTTT.

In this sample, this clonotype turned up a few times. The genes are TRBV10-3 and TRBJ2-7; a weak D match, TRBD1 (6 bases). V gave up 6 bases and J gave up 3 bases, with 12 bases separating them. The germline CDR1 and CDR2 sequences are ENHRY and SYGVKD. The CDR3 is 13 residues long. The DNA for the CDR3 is TGTGCCATCAGATCCGACAGGAACTACGAGCAGTACTTC. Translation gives CAIRSDRNYEQYF.

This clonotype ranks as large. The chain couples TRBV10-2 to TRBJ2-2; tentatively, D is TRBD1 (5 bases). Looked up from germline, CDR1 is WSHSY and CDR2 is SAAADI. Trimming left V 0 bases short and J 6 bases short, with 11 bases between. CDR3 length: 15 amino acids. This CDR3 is CASSESRGIPGELFF. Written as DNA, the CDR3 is TGCGCCAGCAGTGAGTCTAGGGGTATTCCCGGGGAGCTGTTTTTT.

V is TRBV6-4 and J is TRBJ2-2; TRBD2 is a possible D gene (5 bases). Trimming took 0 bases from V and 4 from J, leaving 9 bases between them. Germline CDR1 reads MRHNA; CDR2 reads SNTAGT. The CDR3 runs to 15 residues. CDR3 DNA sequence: TGTGCCAGCAGTGACTCGTGGGCGGGCACCGGGGAGCTGTTTTTT. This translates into CASSDSWAGTGELFF.